This TCR beta chain was recorded in a study of control samples from healthy donors and cancer patients. Data came from immunoSEQ multiplex PCR; TCRdb stores just in-frame clones and leaves some out. Of just under 150,000 clones listed, approximately 92% are singletons. The CDR3 is 14 residues long. The germline CDR1 and CDR2 sequences are GTSNPN and SVGIG (reference sequence). With 0 bases removed from V and 1 base from J, the gap between germline ends came to 6 bases. The TCR sequence derives from a man aged 25 to 45 in good health. What was sequenced was blood. J is TRBJ2-2 and V is TRBV30; no clear D gene. The CDR3 region is CAWSVAQNTGELFF. The CDR3 bases are TGTGCCTGGAGTGTAGCACAGAACACCGGGGAGCTGTTTTTT.